This TCR beta chain was found in a study of blood T cell repertoires in COVID-19. In the study overall: Spain, Italy and the United States supplied samples that represented acute and convalescent COVID-19.

Germline CDR1 is MDHEN and CDR2 is SYDVKM. The CDR3 extends over 14 amino acids. Deletions cut 3 bases from V and 2 bases from J, with 9 bases between. Sequenced by immunoSEQ multiplex PCR; TCRdb stores in-frame clones only, minus some. This sample carries about 170,000 clones, around 86% of them seen once, and the ten largest clones take less than 0.7%. The TCR was taken from a man between 60 and 75 years old with COVID-19, enrolled during active disease. The genes are TRBV28 and TRBJ2-3, with D perhaps TRBD1 (5 bases). Sequencing used peripheral blood. The CDR3 DNA reads TGTGCCAGCAGTTTGGTACAGGACACAGATACGCAGTATTTT. Its protein is CASSLVQDTDTQYF.